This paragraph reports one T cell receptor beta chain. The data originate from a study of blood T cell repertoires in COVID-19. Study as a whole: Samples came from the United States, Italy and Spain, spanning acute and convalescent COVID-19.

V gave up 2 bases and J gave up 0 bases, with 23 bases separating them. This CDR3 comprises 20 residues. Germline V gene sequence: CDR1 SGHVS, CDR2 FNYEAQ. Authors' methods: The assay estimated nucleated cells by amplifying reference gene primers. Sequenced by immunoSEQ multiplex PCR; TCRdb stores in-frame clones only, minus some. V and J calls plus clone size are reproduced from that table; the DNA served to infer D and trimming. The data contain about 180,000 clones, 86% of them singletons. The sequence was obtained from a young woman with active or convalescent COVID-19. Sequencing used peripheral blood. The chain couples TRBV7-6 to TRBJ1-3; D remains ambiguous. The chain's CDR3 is CASSLYLLLSSGSSGNTIYF. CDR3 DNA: TGTGCCAGCAGCTTATACTTACTCCTGAGCTCCGGGAGCTCTGGAAACACCATATATTTT.